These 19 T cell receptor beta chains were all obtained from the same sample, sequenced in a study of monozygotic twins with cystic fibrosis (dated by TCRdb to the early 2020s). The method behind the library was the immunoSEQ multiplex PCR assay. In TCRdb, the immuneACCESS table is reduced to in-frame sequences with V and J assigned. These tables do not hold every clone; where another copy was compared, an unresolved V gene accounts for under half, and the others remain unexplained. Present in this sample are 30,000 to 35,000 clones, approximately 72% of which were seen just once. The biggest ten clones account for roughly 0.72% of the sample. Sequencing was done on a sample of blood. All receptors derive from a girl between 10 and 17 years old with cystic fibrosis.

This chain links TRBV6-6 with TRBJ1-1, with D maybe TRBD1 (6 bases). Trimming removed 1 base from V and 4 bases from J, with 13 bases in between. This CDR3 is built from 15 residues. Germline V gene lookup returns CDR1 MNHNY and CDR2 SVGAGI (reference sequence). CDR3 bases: TGTGCCAGCAGTTACTGGGCCAGGGGAGGCACTGAAGCTTTCTTT. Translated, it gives CASSYWARGGTEAFF.

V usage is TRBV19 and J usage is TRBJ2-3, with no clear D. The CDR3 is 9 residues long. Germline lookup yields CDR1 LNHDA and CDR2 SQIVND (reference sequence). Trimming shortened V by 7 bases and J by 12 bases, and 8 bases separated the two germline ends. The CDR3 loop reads CASTPRQYF. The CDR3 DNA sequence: TGTGCCAGTACCCCCCGACAGTATTTT. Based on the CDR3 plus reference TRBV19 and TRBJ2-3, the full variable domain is DGGITQSPKYLFRKEGQNVTLSCEQNLNHDAMYWYRQDPGQGLRLIYYSQIVNDFQKGDIAEGYSVSREKKESFPLTVTSAQKNPTAFYLCASTPRQYFGPGTRLTVL.

The CDR3 spells CASSQDPGGGFGAKNIQYF. The CDR3 DNA reads as TGCGCCAGCAGCCAAGACCCAGGAGGGGGTTTCGGGGCCAAAAACATTCAGTACTTC. The chain carries TRBV4-3 and TRBJ2-4; D possibly matches TRBD1 or TRBD2 (6 bases each). Deletions cut 0 bases from V and 1 base from J, with 19 bases between. The CDR3 is 19 residues long. Looked up from germline, CDR1 is LGHNA and CDR2 is YSLEER.

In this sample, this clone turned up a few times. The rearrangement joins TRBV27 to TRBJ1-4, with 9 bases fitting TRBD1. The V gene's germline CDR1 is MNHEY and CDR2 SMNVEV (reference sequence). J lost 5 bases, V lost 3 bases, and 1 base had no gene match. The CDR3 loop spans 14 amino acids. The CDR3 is CASSLGTGNEKLFF. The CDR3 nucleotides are TGTGCCAGCAGTTTGGGGACAGGGAATGAAAAACTGTTTTTT.

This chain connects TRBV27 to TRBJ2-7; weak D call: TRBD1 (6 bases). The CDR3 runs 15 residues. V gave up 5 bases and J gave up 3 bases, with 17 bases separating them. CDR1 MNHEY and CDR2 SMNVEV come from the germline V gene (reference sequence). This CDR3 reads CASSPLDSLHYEQYF. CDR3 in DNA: TGTGCCAGCAGTCCATTGGACAGCTTACACTACGAGCAGTACTTC.

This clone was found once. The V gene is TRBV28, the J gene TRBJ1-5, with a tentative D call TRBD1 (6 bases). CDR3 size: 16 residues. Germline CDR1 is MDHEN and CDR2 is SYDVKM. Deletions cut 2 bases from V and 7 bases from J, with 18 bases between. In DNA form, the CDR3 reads TGTGCCAGCAGTTTAGGAGCCTTGACAGGTTCCCAGCCCCAGCATTTT. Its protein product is CASSLGALTGSQPQHF.

CDR3 region: CASSPRLRLNEQFF. Written as DNA, the CDR3 is TGTGCCAGCAGCCCCCGTTTAAGACTCAATGAGCAGTTCTTC. V and J are TRBV14 and TRBJ2-1; D gene uncertain. Trimming pared 4 bases from V and 6 bases from J, leaving 13 bases between. The CDR3 sequence is 14 residues long. The germline V gene has CDR1 SGHDN and CDR2 FVKESK.

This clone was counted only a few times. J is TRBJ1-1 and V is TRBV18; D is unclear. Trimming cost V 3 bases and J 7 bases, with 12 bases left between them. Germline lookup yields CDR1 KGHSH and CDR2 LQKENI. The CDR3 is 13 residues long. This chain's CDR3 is CASSPTVTSEAFF. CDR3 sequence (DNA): TGTGCCAGCTCACCCACGGTAACCAGTGAAGCTTTCTTT.

This chain's CDR3 is CASSIRGPSYNEQFF. CDR3 coding DNA: TGTGCCAGTAGTATACGCGGGCCCTCCTACAATGAGCAGTTCTTC. The rearrangement joins TRBV19 to TRBJ2-1; possibly TRBD2 for D (5 bases). Trimming took off 2 bases at V and 0 bases at J, with 8 bases between the two ends. This CDR3 spans 15 amino acids. Germline CDR1 and CDR2: LNHDA and SQIVND (reference sequence).

The CDR3 loop reads CATSRGTSGYEQYF. The CDR3 DNA sequence: TGTGCCACCAGCAGAGGGACTAGCGGATACGAGCAGTACTTC. The rearrangement uses TRBV15 and TRBJ2-7, with 10 nucleotides matching TRBD2. Germline assignment: CDR1 LNHNV and CDR2 YYDKDF (reference sequence). This CDR3 spans 14 amino acids. The V segment lost 1 base and the J segment 4 bases; nucleotides outside the gene matches: 1. Full variable domain (rest looked up from reference TRBV15 and TRBJ2-7): DAMVIQNPRYQVTQFGKPVTLSCSQTLNHNVMYWYQQKSSQAPKLLFHYYDKDFNNEADTPDNFQSRRPNTSFCFLDIRSPGLGDTAMYLCATSRGTSGYEQYFGPGTRLTVT.

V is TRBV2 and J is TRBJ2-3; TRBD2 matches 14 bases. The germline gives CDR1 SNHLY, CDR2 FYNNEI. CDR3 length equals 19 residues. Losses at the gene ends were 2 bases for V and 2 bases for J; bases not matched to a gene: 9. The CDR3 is CASSENRLAGGEDTDTQYF. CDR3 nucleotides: TGTGCCAGCAGTGAAAATCGACTAGCGGGAGGGGAGGACACAGATACGCAGTATTTT.

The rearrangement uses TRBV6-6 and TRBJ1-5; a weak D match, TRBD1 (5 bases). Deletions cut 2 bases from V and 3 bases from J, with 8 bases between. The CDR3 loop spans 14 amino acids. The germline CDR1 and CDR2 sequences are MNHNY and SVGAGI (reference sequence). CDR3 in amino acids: CASSYGTDNQPQHF. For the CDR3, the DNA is TGTGCCAGCAGTTACGGGACGGACAATCAGCCCCAGCATTTT.

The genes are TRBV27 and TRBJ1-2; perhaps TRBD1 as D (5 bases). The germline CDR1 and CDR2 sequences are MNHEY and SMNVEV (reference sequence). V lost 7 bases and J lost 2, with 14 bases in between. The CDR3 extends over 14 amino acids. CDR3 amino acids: CASKEGKGNYGYTF. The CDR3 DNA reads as TGTGCCAGCAAGGAAGGGAAGGGGAACTATGGCTACACCTTC.

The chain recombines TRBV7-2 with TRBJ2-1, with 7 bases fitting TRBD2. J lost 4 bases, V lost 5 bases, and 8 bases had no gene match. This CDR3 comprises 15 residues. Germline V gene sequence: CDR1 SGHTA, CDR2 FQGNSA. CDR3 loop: CASSPGGSVYNEQFF. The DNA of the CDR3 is TGTGCCAGCAGCCCGGGCGGGAGTGTGTACAATGAGCAGTTCTTC.

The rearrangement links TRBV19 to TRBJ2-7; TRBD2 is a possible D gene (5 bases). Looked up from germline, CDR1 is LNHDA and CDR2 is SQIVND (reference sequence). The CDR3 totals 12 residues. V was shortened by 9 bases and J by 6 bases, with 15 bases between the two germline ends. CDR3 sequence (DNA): TGTGCCAGCCAAGGGCGGAGGTTCGAGCAGTACTTC. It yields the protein CASQGRRFEQYF.

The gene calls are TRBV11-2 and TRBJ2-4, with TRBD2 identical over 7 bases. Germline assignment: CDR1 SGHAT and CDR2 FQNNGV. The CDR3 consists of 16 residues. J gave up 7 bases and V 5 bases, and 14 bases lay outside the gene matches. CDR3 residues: CASSPIAGPHRNIQYF. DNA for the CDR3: TGTGCCAGCAGCCCTATAGCGGGCCCCCACCGGAACATTCAGTACTTC.

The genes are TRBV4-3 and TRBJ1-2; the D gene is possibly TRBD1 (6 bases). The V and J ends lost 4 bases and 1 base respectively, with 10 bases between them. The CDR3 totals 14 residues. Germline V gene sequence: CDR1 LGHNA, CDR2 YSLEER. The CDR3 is CASSPDRLNYGYTF. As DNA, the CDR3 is TGCGCCAGCAGCCCTGACAGGCTTAACTATGGCTACACCTTC.

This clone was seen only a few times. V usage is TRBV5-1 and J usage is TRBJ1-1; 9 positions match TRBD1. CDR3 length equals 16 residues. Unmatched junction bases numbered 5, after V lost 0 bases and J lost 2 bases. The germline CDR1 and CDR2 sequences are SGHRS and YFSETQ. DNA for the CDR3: TGCGCCAGCAGCTTGGCCTGGACAGGGGAAAACACTGAAGCTTTCTTT. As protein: CASSLAWTGENTEAFF.

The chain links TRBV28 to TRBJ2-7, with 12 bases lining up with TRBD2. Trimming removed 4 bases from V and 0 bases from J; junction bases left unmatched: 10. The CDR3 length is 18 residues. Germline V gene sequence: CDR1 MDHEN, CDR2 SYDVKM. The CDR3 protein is CASSSLGTSGPNSYEQYF. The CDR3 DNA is TGTGCCAGCAGTTCCCTTGGGACTAGCGGGCCGAACTCCTACGAGCAGTACTTC.